The clone carrying this TCR beta chain has a handful of counts. Its antigen is as yet unknown. Using a J-beta primer mix together with a sample-barcoded 5' primer, a second PCR was run for about 6 to 11 cycles. Template switching added a 12-random-nucleotide identifier to every cDNA molecule. TCRdb ran MiXCR on the 5' RACE reads and lists one entry per CDR3 protein. The sample includes some 1.5 million distinct CDR3 sequences, 28% of them seen just once. Total RNA, at least 5 micrograms per sample, came from PBMCs. These data are taken from a study of blood T cells in healthy people across ages. Study results and limitations: Roughly linear declines in TCR beta diversity per million T cells occurred with age.

Germline V gives CDR1 DFQATT, CDR2 SNEGSKA (reference sequence). V lost 6 bases and J lost 5, with 10 bases in between. The CDR3 loop spans 11 amino acids. The origin of this receptor is a woman aged 30 to 39 in good health. Sample: blood. This chain uses TRBV20-1 with TRBJ2-5, with a weak D call TRBD1 (6 bases). In DNA form, the CDR3 reads TGCAGTGCCGTTGACAGGGAGACCCAGTACTTC. Translated, it gives CSAVDRETQYF.